This TCR beta chain was captured by sequencing in a study of cytomegalovirus exposure and HLA in healthy donors. Primers included in the PCR were 60 Vbeta and 13 Jbeta primers. The table came from immunoSEQ multiplex PCR; TCRdb's copy has only in-frame clones and leaves some out. The repertoire holds fewer than 350,000 clones, with about 87% as singletons. The length of the CDR3 is 16 residues. V was clipped by 0 bases and J by 5 bases, with 13 bases between them. Germline CDR1 and CDR2: MNHEY and SVGAGI. The TCR was taken from a young woman in good health and CMV-seronegative. Sequencing used PBMCs. The rearrangement links TRBV6-5 to TRBJ1-4; tentative D call: TRBD1 (5 bases). The CDR3 DNA sequence: TGTGCCAGCAGTTACTCGGGGCAGGGTGGGAATGAAAAACTGTTTTTT. Translation: CASSYSGQGGNEKLFF.